The table lists the clone carrying this TCR beta chain with a few counts. Its antigen is undetermined. From germline, CDR1 is MGHDK and CDR2 SYGVNS. This CDR3 is built from 16 residues. V was clipped by 3 bases and J by 3 bases, with 14 bases between them. The data originate from a study of blood T cells in healthy people across ages. Regarding the study as a whole: What prevented conclusive comparison of naive and antigen-experienced cells was that PBMCs were unsorted.

With a J-beta primer mix and a sample-barcoded 5' primer, a second PCR ran about 6 to 11 cycles. In TCRdb, the 5' RACE reads were re-called with MiXCR into one record per CDR3 protein. The profile shows about 570,000 distinct CDR3 sequences, about 26% of them singletons. The rearrangement links TRBV25-1 to TRBJ1-4; D gene unclear. The sequencing sample was made of blood. The receptor was derived from a woman aged 70-85 years in good health. The CDR3 loop reads CASSDVRRRANEKLFF. The CDR3 DNA sequence: TGTGCCAGCAGTGATGTCAGGAGGCGAGCTAATGAAAAACTGTTTTTT.